These 30 T cell receptor beta chains originate from one sample sequenced in a study of identical twins. From the 5' RACE reads, TCRdb called clonotypes with MiXCR, one entry per CDR3 protein. The sample records roughly 150,000 distinct CDR3 sequences, around 3.4% being singletons. The source material was memory T cells sorted from blood. The receptors here all came from a man in his late teens or twenties in good health.

This clonotype was counted many times. The chain couples TRBV28 to TRBJ2-7, with TRBD1 as a possible D gene (5 bases). The CDR3 is 11 amino acids. Looked up from germline, CDR1 is MDHEN and CDR2 is SYDVKM. The V end lost 5 bases, the J end lost 6 bases, and 8 bases lay between the germline ends. The CDR3 reads CASSRRGEQYF. CDR3 coding DNA: TGTGCCAGCAGTAGAAGGGGCGAGCAGTACTTC.

This clonotype was counted many times. This chain links TRBV20-1 with TRBJ2-7, with 9 bases identical to TRBD1. V dropped 6 bases and J dropped 5; count of bases not matched to a gene: 5. The CDR3 extends over 12 amino acids. Germline V gene sequence: CDR1 DFQATT, CDR2 SNEGSKA (reference sequence). The CDR3 protein is CSATGGRDEQYF. In DNA, the CDR3 is TGCAGTGCCACAGGGGGCCGGGACGAGCAGTACTTC.

This clonotype was seen only a few times. The chain carries TRBV5-5 and TRBJ1-1, with TRBD1 matching 9 bases. V was pared by 4 bases and J by 6 bases, with 7 bases of the junction left unmatched. Germline-derived CDR1 and CDR2 are SGHKS and YYEKEE (reference sequence). This CDR3 comprises 14 residues. The CDR3 protein is CASSSGTGKAEAFF. The CDR3, as DNA: TGTGCCAGCAGCAGTGGGACAGGGAAGGCTGAAGCTTTCTTT.

Ten or more counts support this clonotype. The chain has TRBV7-2 and TRBJ2-5; a weak D match, TRBD2 (6 bases). This CDR3 has 16 amino acids. V was shortened by 1 base and J by 1 base, with 13 bases between the two germline ends. Per the germline V gene, CDR1 is SGHTA and CDR2 is FQGNSA. CDR3 in DNA: TGTGCCAGCAGCTTAGGTGGAGGGCGGGGCCAAGAGACCCAGTACTTC. Translation gives CASSLGGGRGQETQYF. Combining the CDR3 with reference TRBV7-2 and TRBJ2-5 gives the whole variable domain GAGVSQSPSNKVTEKGKDVELRCDPISGHTALYWYRQSLGQGLEFLIYFQGNSAPDKSGLPSDRFSAERTGGSVSTLTIQRTQQEDSAVYLCASSLGGGRGQETQYFGPGTRLLVL.

In its sample, this clonotype was seen many times. The chain couples TRBV3-1 to TRBJ2-5; no clear D. Trimming stripped 1 base from V and 5 bases from J, with 11 bases between. CDR1 is LGHDT, CDR2 YNNKEL, per germline (reference sequence). The CDR3 has 14 residues. DNA for the CDR3: TGTGCCAGCAGCCAAGGAGGACCAGCGGAGACCCAGTACTTC. The encoded protein is CASSQGGPAETQYF.

This clonotype has ten or more counts. The junction departs from germline at one end; a sequencing error may be responsible. The rearrangement links TRBV15 to TRBJ1-2, with D uncertain. The CDR3 totals 13 residues. The germline V gene encodes CDR1 LNHNV and CDR2 YYDKDF (reference sequence). CDR3 amino acids: CATRRGTNYGYTF. CDR3 nucleotide sequence: TGTGCCACCAGGAGAGGGACTAACTATGGCTACACCTTC.

This clonotype was picked up many times. This chain uses TRBV6-5 with TRBJ1-3; D is uncertain. CDR3 length: 16 amino acids. CDR1 is MNHEY, CDR2 SVGAGI, per germline. Trimming stripped 2 bases from V and 8 bases from J, with 19 bases between. For the CDR3, the DNA is TGTGCCAGCAGTTACGGTCTGGGGAGTTTCGGAGACACCATATATTTT. Translating it yields CASSYGLGSFGDTIYF.

Many counts were recorded for this clonotype. The V and J genes are TRBV20-1 and TRBJ1-2; the match to TRBD1 covers 10 bases. J gave up 8 bases and V 4 bases, and 7 bases lay outside the gene matches. The germline gives CDR1 DFQATT, CDR2 SNEGSKA (reference sequence). CDR3 size: 13 residues. CDR3 amino acids: CSATRTGGSGYTF. The CDR3 DNA reads as TGCAGTGCTACGCGGACAGGGGGTTCAGGCTACACCTTC.

This clonotype has a count of ten or more. The CDR3 spells CASRRDYQGPQHF. In DNA, the CDR3 is TGTGCCAGCAGGAGGGACTACCAGGGGCCCCAGCATTTT. V and J are TRBV6-2 or TRBV6-3 and TRBJ1-5, with a possible D match to TRBD1 (5 bases). Trimming left V 6 bases short and J 9 bases short, with 15 bases between. CDR3 length: 13 residues. Germline CDR1 and CDR2: MNHEY and SVGEGT.

This clonotype was seen many times. The rearrangement links TRBV29-1 to TRBJ1-2, with 7 bases identical to TRBD1. CDR3 length: 12 residues. Germline loops: CDR1 SQVTM, CDR2 ANQGSEA. The trim removed 7 bases at V and 6 bases at J, leaving 8 bases unmatched. The CDR3 sequence: CSGRTGQDGYTF. The CDR3 nucleotides are TGCAGCGGCCGGACAGGCCAGGATGGCTACACCTTC.

This clonotype was counted ten times or more. The genes are TRBV4-1 and TRBJ2-1; D may be TRBD2 (7 bases). The CDR3 sequence is 18 residues long. V was cut by 0 bases and J by 0 bases, with 15 bases left in between. CDR1 MGHRA and CDR2 YSYEKL come from the germline V gene. In nucleotides, the CDR3 is TGCGCCAGCAGCCAAGAGGGAGGGGGGGCCAGCTCCTACAATGAGCAGTTCTTC. The encoded protein is CASSQEGGGASSYNEQFF.

This clonotype has at least ten counts. The CDR3 DNA reads as TGTGCCAGCCGCTATAGGACCGGGGAGCTGTTTTTT. Protein: CASRYRTGELFF. The chain combines TRBV6-6 with TRBJ2-2; no firm D call. CDR1 is MNHNY and CDR2 is SVGAGI in the germline V gene (reference sequence). This CDR3 spans 12 amino acids. Trimming stripped 8 bases from V and 5 bases from J, with 9 bases between.

In nucleotides, the CDR3 is TGTGCCAGCTCACTAATCTTTCAGGGTAATGAGCAGTTCTTC. Amino acids: CASSLIFQGNEQFF. V gene TRBV18 combines with J gene TRBJ2-1, with a weak D call TRBD1 (5 bases). The V and J ends lost 4 bases and 7 bases respectively, with 14 bases between them. This CDR3 has 14 residues. Germline CDR1 and CDR2: KGHSH and LQKENI.

At least ten counts were recorded for this clonotype. The V gene is TRBV5-6, the J gene TRBJ1-2, with D possibly being TRBD1 (6 bases). Germline V gene data show CDR1 as SGHDT and CDR2 as YYEEEE. The V and J ends lost 0 bases and 4 bases respectively, with 13 bases between them. The CDR3 runs 15 residues. The DNA for the CDR3 is TGTGCCAGCAGCTTGGTCATAGGGGGGTTCTATGGCTACACCTTC. It specifies CASSLVIGGFYGYTF.

This clonotype was counted between two and nine times. This rearrangement joins TRBV2 to TRBJ2-7; unclear D gene. Germline V lookup: CDR1 SNHLY, CDR2 FYNNEI. V dropped 0 bases and J dropped 6 bases, with 12 bases sitting between them. The CDR3 is 14 residues long. Here the CDR3 DNA reads TGTGCCAGCAGTGAAGCGCCTACGAGTGGCGAGCAGTACTTC. It encodes CASSEAPTSGEQYF.

This clonotype came up many times. The V and J genes are TRBV15 and TRBJ1-2, with D tentatively TRBD1 (5 bases). The V gene's germline CDR1 is LNHNV and CDR2 YYDKDF (reference sequence). V lost 3 bases and J lost 8, with 19 bases in between. The CDR3 totals 15 residues. CDR3 nucleotide sequence: TGTGCCACCAGCAGTGACCCAGTCGGGGGGGTAGGCTACACCTTC. As protein: CATSSDPVGGVGYTF.

At least ten counts were recorded for this clonotype. J is TRBJ2-2 and V is TRBV28; D remains unclear. Germline V gene sequence: CDR1 MDHEN, CDR2 SYDVKM. This CDR3 contains 15 residues. V gave up 2 bases and J gave up 4 bases, with 11 bases separating them. CDR3 sequence (DNA): TGTGCCAGCAGTTTAAGTCTCGCCGGCACCGGGGAGCTGTTTTTT. As protein: CASSLSLAGTGELFF.

V gene TRBV6-1 combines with J gene TRBJ2-4; D could derive from TRBD1 or TRBD2 (7 bases each). The CDR3 is 15 residues long. Trimming left V 8 bases short and J 0 bases short, with 14 bases between. The germline V gene encodes CDR1 MNHNS and CDR2 SASEGT. The DNA of the CDR3 is TGTGCCAGCGCCAGGGGGGGTCAAGCCAAAAACATTCAGTACTTC. It codes for CASARGGQAKNIQYF.

This clonotype appeared many times. This chain joins TRBV11-2 and TRBJ2-7; no reliable D call. CDR1 and CDR2 from the germline V gene are SGHAT and FQNNGV. CDR3 size: 12 residues. V lost 4 bases to trimming and J lost 4 bases, with 8 bases between them. The CDR3 here is CASSSLPYEQYV. The CDR3 DNA is TGTGCCAGCAGCTCTTTACCTTACGAGCAGTACGTC.

This clonotype was seen repeatedly, ten times or more. The chain carries TRBV10-3 and TRBJ1-1, with a possible D match to TRBD1 (5 bases). This CDR3 contains 15 residues. Germline-derived CDR1 and CDR2 are ENHRY and SYGVKD. V gave up 5 bases and J gave up 0 bases, with 13 bases separating them. CDR3 sequence: CAISLNRGVNTEAFF. The CDR3 DNA sequence: TGTGCCATCAGTTTAAACCGGGGGGTGAACACTGAAGCTTTCTTT.

This clonotype was seen repeatedly, ten times or more. The chain has TRBV20-1 and TRBJ2-1, with 7 bases fitting TRBD2. This CDR3 contains 17 residues. The germline V gene encodes CDR1 DFQATT and CDR2 SNEGSKA (reference sequence). The junction had 15 bases not matched to a gene; V was cut back by 6 bases and J by 1 base. In nucleotides, the CDR3 is TGCAGTGCACTCTCCAGGGCGGGAGCGGGGTCCTACAATGAGCAGTTCTTC. Amino acid sequence: CSALSRAGAGSYNEQFF.

This clonotype was detected many times. V and J are TRBV9 and TRBJ2-3; D unresolved. Per the germline V gene, CDR1 is SGDLS and CDR2 is YYNGEE. The CDR3 loop spans 14 amino acids. The V and J ends lost 4 bases and 1 base respectively, with 10 bases between them. This CDR3 reads CASSQDHRTDTQYF. In nucleotides, the CDR3 is TGTGCCAGCAGCCAGGACCATCGCACAGATACGCAGTATTTT.

The sample holds many counts of this clonotype. The chain employs TRBV5-8 and TRBJ2-7; TRBD1 agrees at 8 bases. Germline lookup yields CDR1 SGHTS and CDR2 YDEGEE. The CDR3 consists of 15 residues. V gave up 0 bases and J gave up 6 bases; unmatched junction bases: 8. The CDR3 sequence is CASSLEPQGDVEQYF. The DNA of the CDR3 is TGTGCCAGCAGCTTGGAGCCACAGGGGGACGTCGAGCAGTACTTC. Using reference TRBV5-8 and TRBJ2-7 for the parts outside the CDR3, the full variable domain is EAGVTQSPTHLIKTRGQQATLRCSPISGHTSVYWYQQALGLGLQFLLWYDEGEERNRGNFPPRFSGRQFPNYSSELNVNALELEDSALYLCASSLEPQGDVEQYFGPGTRLTVT.

This clonotype was seen at least ten times. The chain employs TRBV5-1 and TRBJ2-5, with D possibly matching TRBD1 (6 bases). Germline CDR1 is SGHRS and CDR2 is YFSETQ. V was clipped by 6 bases and J by 10 bases, with 25 bases between them. This CDR3 has 15 amino acids. This CDR3 reads CASKTTGHPSEGQYF. CDR3 coding DNA: TGCGCCAGCAAAACTACGGGACACCCATCAGAGGGCCAGTACTTC.

This clonotype was picked up a small number of times. The chain joins TRBV24-1 to TRBJ2-1; D might be TRBD1 (6 bases). This CDR3 has 14 residues. Germline V gives CDR1 KGHDR, CDR2 SFDVKD. V lost 5 bases, J lost 10 bases, and 17 bases lay in between. In DNA, the CDR3 is TGTGCCACCAGTGGCTCAGGGGATTTGAGGGAGCAGTTCTTC. Translated, it gives CATSGSGDLREQFF.

This clonotype was detected many times. The V call is TRBV7-9, the J call TRBJ2-1, with 11 bases that match TRBD2. CDR1 and CDR2 (germline): SEHNR, FQNEAQ (reference sequence). The CDR3 has 16 amino acids. The trim removed 2 bases at V and 5 bases at J, leaving 5 bases unmatched. DNA for the CDR3: TGTGCCAGCAGCTTACTCGGGACTAGCGGAAACAATGAGCAGTTCTTC. Protein sequence: CASSLLGTSGNNEQFF.

The J gene is TRBJ2-5, the V gene TRBV24-1, with TRBD1 as a possible D gene (6 bases). The CDR3 has 15 amino acids. Trimming pared 4 bases from V and 2 bases from J, leaving 13 bases between. Germline loops: CDR1 KGHDR, CDR2 SFDVKD. CDR3 bases: TGTGCCACCAGTGACCGGGACAAAAAACAAGAGACCCAGTACTTC. Translating it yields CATSDRDKKQETQYF.

This clonotype was found many times. This chain joins TRBV20-1 and TRBJ2-4; the match to TRBD1 covers 9 bases. Germline V gene data show CDR1 as DFQATT and CDR2 as SNEGSKA (reference sequence). The CDR3 runs to 14 residues. V lost 6 bases and J lost 3; bases outside the gene matches: 6. In DNA form, the CDR3 reads TGCAGTGCGCAACAGGGGGCCGGCAAAAACATTCAGTACTTC. It yields the protein CSAQQGAGKNIQYF.

This clonotype showed up many times. V is TRBV5-1 and J is TRBJ2-3; D tentatively fits TRBD1 or TRBD2 (6 bases each). The V and J ends lost 4 bases and 6 bases respectively, with 15 bases between them. The CDR3 covers 14 residues. CDR1 is SGHRS and CDR2 is YFSETQ in the germline V gene. The CDR3: CASSQLGGEDTQYF. For the CDR3, the DNA is TGCGCCAGCAGCCAGCTCGGGGGCGAGGATACGCAGTATTTT.

The chain employs TRBV10-3 and TRBJ2-7, with D unclear. Trimming left V 5 bases short and J 6 bases short, with 17 bases between. Germline V gene lookup returns CDR1 ENHRY and CDR2 SYGVKD. The CDR3 is 14 residues long. CDR3 DNA sequence: TGTGCCATCAGTCCCAGCGACTCCGCTGGCGAGCAGTACTTC. Encoded protein: CAISPSDSAGEQYF.